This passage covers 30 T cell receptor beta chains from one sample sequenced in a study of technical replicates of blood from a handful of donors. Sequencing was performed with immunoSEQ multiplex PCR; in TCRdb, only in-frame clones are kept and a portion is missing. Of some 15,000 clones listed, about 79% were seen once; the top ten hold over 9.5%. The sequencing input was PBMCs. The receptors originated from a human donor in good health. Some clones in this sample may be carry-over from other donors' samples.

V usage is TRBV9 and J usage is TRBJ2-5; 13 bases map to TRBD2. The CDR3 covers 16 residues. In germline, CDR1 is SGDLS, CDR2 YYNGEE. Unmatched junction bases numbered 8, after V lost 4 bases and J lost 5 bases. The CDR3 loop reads CASSNGLAGVDETQYF. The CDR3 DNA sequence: TGTGCCAGCAGCAACGGACTAGCGGGAGTCGATGAGACCCAGTACTTC.

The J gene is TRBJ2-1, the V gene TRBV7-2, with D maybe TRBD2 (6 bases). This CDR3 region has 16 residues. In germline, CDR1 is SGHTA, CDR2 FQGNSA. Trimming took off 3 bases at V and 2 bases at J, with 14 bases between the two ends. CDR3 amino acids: CASSFWLGTPYNEQFF. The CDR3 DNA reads TGTGCCAGCAGCTTTTGGTTAGGGACTCCCTACAATGAGCAGTTCTTC.

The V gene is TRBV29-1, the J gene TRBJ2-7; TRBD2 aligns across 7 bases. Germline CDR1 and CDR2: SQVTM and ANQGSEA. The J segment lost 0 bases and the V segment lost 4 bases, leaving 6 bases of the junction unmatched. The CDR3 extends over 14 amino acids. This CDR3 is CSVVSRERSYEQYF. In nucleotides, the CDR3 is TGCAGCGTTGTTTCGCGGGAGCGCTCCTACGAGCAGTACTTC.

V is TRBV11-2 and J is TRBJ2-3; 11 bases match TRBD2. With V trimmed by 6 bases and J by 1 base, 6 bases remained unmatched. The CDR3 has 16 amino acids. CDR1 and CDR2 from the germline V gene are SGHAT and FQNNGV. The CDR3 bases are TGTGCCAGCAGAGCTAGCGGGAGGAGTGGCACAGATACGCAGTATTTT. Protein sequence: CASRASGRSGTDTQYF.

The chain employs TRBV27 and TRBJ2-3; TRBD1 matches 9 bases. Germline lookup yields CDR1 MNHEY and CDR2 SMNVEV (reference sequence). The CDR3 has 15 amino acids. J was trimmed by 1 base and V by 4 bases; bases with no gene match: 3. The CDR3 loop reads CASSSQGAGTDTQYF. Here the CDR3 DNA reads TGTGCCAGCAGTTCACAGGGGGCTGGCACAGATACGCAGTATTTT.

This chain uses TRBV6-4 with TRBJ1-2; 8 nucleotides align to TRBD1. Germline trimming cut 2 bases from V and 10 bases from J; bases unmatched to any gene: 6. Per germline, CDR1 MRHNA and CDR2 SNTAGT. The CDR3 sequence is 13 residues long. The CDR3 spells CASSDITGGVYTF. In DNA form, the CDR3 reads TGTGCCAGCAGTGACATCACAGGGGGAGTCTACACCTTC.

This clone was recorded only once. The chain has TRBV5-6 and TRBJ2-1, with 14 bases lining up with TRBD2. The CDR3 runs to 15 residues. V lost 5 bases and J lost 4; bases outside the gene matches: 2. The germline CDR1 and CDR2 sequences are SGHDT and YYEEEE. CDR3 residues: CASRGTSGGYNEQFF. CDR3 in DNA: TGTGCCAGCAGGGGGACTAGCGGGGGTTACAATGAGCAGTTCTTC.

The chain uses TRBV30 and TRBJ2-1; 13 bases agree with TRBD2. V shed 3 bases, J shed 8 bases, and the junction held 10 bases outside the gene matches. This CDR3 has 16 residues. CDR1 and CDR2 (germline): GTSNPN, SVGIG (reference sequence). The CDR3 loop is CAWRGWTSGSTYEQFF. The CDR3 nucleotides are TGTGCCTGGAGGGGCTGGACTAGCGGGAGTACCTATGAGCAGTTCTTC.

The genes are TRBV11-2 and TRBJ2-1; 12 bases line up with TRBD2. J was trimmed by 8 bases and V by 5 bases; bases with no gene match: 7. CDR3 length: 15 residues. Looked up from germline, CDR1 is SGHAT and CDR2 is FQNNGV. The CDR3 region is CASSAGTSGFYEQFF. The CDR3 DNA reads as TGTGCCAGCAGCGCCGGGACTAGCGGGTTCTATGAGCAGTTCTTC.

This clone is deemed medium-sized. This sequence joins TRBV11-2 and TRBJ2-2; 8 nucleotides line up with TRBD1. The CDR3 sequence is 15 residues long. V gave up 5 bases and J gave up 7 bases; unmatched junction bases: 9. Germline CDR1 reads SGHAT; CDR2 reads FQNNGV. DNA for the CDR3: TGTGCCAGCAGCGTCTCGACAGGGGACAACGGGGAGCTGTTTTTT. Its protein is CASSVSTGDNGELFF.

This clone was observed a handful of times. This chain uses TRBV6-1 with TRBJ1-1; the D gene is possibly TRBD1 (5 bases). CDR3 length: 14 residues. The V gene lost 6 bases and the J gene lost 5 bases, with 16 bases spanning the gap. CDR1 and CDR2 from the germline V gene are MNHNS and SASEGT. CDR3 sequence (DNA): TGTGCCAGCAGGCCAGGGCCTACGAGAACTGAAGCTTTCTTT. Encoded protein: CASRPGPTRTEAFF.

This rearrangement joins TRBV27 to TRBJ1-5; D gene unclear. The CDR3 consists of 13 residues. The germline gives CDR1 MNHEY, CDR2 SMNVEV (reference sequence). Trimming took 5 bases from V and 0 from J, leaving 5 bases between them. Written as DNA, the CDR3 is TGTGCCAGCAGTCCCAATAGCAATCAGCCCCAGCATTTT. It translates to CASSPNSNQPQHF.

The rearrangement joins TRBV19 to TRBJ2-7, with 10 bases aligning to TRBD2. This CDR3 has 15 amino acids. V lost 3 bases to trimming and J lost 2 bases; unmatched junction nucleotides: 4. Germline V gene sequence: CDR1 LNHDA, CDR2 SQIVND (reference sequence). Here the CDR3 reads CASSIRTSGTYEQYF. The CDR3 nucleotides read TGTGCCAGTAGTATTCGGACTAGCGGTACCTACGAGCAGTACTTC.

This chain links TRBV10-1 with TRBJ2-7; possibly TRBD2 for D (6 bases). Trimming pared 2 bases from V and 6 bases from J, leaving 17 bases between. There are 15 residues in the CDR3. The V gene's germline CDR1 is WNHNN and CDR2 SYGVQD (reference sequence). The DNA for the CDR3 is TGCGCCAGCAGTGAGGTTCAGTCGGGAGCAAGCGAGCAGTACTTC. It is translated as CASSEVQSGASEQYF.

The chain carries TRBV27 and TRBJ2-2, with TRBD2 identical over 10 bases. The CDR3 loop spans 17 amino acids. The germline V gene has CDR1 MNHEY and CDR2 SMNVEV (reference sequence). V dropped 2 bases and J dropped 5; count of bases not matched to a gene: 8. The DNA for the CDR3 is TGTGCCAGCAGTTTAGGGGTAGCGGGAGGAAAAACCGGGGAGCTGTTTTTT. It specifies CASSLGVAGGKTGELFF.

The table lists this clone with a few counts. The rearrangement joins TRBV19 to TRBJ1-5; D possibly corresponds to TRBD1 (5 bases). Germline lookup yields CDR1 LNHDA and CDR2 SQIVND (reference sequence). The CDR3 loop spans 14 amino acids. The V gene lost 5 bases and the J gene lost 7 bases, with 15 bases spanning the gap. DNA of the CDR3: TGTGCCAGTAGTTCCTCCACAGGAGGGCAGCCCCAGCATTTT. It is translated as CASSSSTGGQPQHF.

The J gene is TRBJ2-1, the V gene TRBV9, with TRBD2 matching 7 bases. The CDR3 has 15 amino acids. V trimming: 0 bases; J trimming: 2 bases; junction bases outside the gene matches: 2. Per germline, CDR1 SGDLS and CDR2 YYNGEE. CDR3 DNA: TGTGCCAGCAGCGTAGAGACTAGCCCCTACAATGAGCAGTTCTTC. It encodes CASSVETSPYNEQFF.

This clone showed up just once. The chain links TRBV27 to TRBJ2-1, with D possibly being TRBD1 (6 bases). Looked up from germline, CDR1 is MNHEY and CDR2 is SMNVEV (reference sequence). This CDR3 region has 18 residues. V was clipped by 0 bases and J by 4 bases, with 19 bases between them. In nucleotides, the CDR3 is TGTGCCAGCAGTTTATCTGGGTTCCGAGGGGGTTTGTACAATGAGCAGTTCTTC. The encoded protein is CASSLSGFRGGLYNEQFF.

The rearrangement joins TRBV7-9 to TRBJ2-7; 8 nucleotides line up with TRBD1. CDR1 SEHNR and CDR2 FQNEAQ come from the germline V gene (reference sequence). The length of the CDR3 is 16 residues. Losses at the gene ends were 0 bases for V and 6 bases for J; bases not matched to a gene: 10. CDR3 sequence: CASSLASGQGSFEQYF. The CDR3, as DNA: TGTGCCAGCAGCTTAGCCTCAGGACAGGGATCATTCGAGCAGTACTTC.

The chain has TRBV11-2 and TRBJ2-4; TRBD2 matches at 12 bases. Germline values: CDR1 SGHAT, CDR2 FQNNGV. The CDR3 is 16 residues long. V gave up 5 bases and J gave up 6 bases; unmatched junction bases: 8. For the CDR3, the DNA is TGTGCCAGCAGCGCCGCCGCACTAGCGGGGGGAAACATTCAGTACTTC. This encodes CASSAAALAGGNIQYF.

The CDR3 sequence: CAISDGTADSNEKLFF. CDR3 nucleotides: TGTGCCATCAGTGATGGGACAGCCGACTCTAATGAAAAACTGTTTTTT. The chain is built from TRBV10-3 and TRBJ1-4, with 7 bases fitting TRBD1. V lost 3 bases and J lost 3; bases outside the gene matches: 7. This CDR3 is built from 16 residues. CDR1 is ENHRY, CDR2 SYGVKD, per germline.

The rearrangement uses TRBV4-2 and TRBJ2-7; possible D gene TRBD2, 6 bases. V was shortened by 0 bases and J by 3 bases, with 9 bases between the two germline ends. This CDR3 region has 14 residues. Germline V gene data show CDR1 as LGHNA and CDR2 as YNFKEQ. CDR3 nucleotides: TGTGCCAGCAGCCAAGACCTTAGCGGCTACGAGCAGTACTTC. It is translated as CASSQDLSGYEQYF.

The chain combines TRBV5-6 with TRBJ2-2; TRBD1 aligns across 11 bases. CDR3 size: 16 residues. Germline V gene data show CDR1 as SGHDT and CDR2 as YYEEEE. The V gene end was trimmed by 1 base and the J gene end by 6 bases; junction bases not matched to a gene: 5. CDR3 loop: CASSLRDRGASGELFF. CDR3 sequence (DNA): TGTGCCAGCAGCTTGCGGGACAGGGGGGCTTCCGGGGAGCTGTTTTTT. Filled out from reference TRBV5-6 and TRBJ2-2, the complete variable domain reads DAGVTQSPTHLIKTRGQQVTLRCSPKSGHDTVSWYQQALGQGPQFIFQYYEEEERQRGNFPDRFSGHQFPNYSSELNVNALLLGDSALYLCASSLRDRGASGELFFGEGSRLTVL.

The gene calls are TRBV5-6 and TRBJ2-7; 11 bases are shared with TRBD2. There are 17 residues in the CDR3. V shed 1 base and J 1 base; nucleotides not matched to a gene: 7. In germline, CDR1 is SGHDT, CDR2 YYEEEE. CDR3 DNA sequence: TGTGCCAGCAGCTTGCTAACTAGCGGGAGCGTTTCCTACGAGCAGTACTTC. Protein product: CASSLLTSGSVSYEQYF.

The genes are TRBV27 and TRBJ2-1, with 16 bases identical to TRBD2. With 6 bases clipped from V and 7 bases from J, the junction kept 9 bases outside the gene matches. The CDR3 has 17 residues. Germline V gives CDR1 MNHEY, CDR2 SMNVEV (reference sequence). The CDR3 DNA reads TGTGCCAGCAGATCTACTCCGGGACTAGCGGGAGGGAATGAGCAGTTCTTC. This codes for CASRSTPGLAGGNEQFF.

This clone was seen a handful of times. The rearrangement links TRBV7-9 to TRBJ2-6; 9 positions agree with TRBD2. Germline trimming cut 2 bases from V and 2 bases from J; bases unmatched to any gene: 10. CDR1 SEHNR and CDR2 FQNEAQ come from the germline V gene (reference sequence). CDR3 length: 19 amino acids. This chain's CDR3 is CASSLSQAGGYAGANVLTF. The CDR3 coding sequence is TGTGCCAGCAGCTTAAGTCAAGCGGGAGGCTATGCTGGGGCCAACGTCCTGACTTTC. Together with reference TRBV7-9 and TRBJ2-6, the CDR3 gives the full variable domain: DTGVSQNPRHKITKRGQNVTFRCDPISEHNRLYWYRQTLGQGPEFLTYFQNEAQLEKSRLLSDRFSAERPKGSFSTLEIQRTEQGDSAMYLCASSLSQAGGYAGANVLTFGAGSRLTVL.

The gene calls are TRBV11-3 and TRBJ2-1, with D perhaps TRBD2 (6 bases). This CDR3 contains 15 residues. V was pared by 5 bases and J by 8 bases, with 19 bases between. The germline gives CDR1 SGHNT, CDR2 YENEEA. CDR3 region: CASSPLGREFDEQFF. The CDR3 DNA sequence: TGTGCCAGCAGCCCCCTGGGTCGGGAGTTTGATGAGCAGTTCTTC.

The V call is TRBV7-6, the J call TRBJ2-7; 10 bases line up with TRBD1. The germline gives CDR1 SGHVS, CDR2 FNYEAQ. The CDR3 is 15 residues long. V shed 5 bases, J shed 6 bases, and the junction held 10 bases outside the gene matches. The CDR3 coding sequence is TGTGCCAGCAGCCCACTGGGACAGGGGAGAGGCGAGCAGTACTTC. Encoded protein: CASSPLGQGRGEQYF. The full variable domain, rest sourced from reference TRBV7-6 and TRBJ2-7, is GAGVSQSPRYKVTKRGQDVALRCDPISGHVSLYWYRQALGQGPEFLTYFNYEAQQDKSGLPNDRFSAERPEGSISTLTIQRTEQRDSAMYRCASSPLGQGRGEQYFGPGTRLTVT.

CDR3 amino acids: CASSEMAQGFSYEQYF. CDR3 nucleotide sequence: TGTGCCAGCAGTGAAATGGCTCAGGGTTTCTCCTACGAGCAGTACTTC. The rearrangement uses TRBV6-1 and TRBJ2-7; weak D call: TRBD1 (5 bases). The germline V and J ends were trimmed by 2 bases and 0 bases, with 14 bases remaining between them. This CDR3 is built from 16 residues. Germline CDR1 reads MNHNS; CDR2 reads SASEGT.

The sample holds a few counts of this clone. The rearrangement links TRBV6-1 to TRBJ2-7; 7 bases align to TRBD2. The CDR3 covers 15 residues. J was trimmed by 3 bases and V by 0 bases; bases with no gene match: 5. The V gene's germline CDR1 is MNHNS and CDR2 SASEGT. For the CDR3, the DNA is TGTGCCAGCAGTGAAGCAGGCGGGAGTGGCTACGAGCAGTACTTC. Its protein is CASSEAGGSGYEQYF.